This TCR beta chain was recovered during a study of blood T cell repertoires in COVID-19. Study at large: From T cells, B-cell-depleted T cells, or PBMCs came the material, which was cDNA or gDNA.

The CDR3 consists of 13 residues. V lost 8 bases and J lost 1, with 11 bases in between. Per the germline V gene, CDR1 is SNHLY and CDR2 is FYNNEI. Per the study methods: Nucleated cell counts were estimated from reference gene primer amplification. Profiled with immunoSEQ multiplex PCR; TCRdb holds only in-frame clones, not every one. V and J calls and clone size are given by that table; D and trimming were obtained from the DNA. The sample contains fewer than 350,000 clones, over 75% of which appear only once. The genes are TRBV2 and TRBJ2-5; TRBD1 is a possible D gene (6 bases). The clonotype comes from a human donor in a cohort sampled during active COVID-19. The sequenced sample was peripheral blood. The CDR3 nucleotides read TGTGCCAGCGCAAGGGGGACCCAAGAGACCCAGTACTTC. Encoded protein: CASARGTQETQYF.